This TCR beta chain was captured in a study of T cell repertoires in Merkel cell carcinoma (dated by TCRdb to the late 2010s). Concerning the study at large: Patients who had received intralesional immunotherapy or systemic immune checkpoint blockade prior to the biopsy were excluded. Inclusion required a diagnosis of MCPyV-positive Merkel cell carcinoma and successful in vitro expansion of tumor-infiltrating lymphocytes. MCPyV-specific clonotypes were first defined by tetramer sorting, cloning and paired TCR sequencing of expanded tumor-infiltrating lymphocytes. The full study reports these points: Normal tissue biopsies were not studied.

The CDR3 numbers 13 residues from cysteine through phenylalanine. Of all the DNA, just the CDR3 is kept, 39 bases in frame from base 1. CDR1 and CDR2, looked up from the germline V gene, are MNHEY and SVGEGT. From V the trimming removes 1 base and from J it removes 5 bases, while the gene matches leave 1 base of the junction unaccounted for. A word on this clone: Its cognate antigen has yet to be identified. No per-base quality is available; no much larger clone lies one base away.

Study subjects had biopsy-confirmed Merkel cell carcinoma that was MCPyV-positive, and every subject had positive serum antibodies to T-antigen. Genomic DNA was extracted from about six adjacent 10-micron frozen tumor sections without cell sorting or culture. Tumor biopsy tissue of roughly 5 x 5 x 5 mm was frozen in optimal cutting temperature compound. Hematoxylin and eosin scout sections confirmed abundant Merkel cell carcinoma and infiltrating cells in the frozen biopsy. TRB CDR3 sequencing and data processing of tumor genomic DNA were performed with the immunoSEQ assay. TCRdb retrieved this table from immuneACCESS and kept in-frame rearrangements only. Not all clones are present; in checked studies, unresolved V genes account for under half, and no reason is known for the remainder. This sample lists 11,000 to 15,000 clones; around 74% were detected once. The top ten constitute 17% of the sample.

The receptor comes from an adult with Merkel cell carcinoma. Input material: tumor tissue. The chain joins TRBV6-2 or TRBV6-3 to TRBJ1-1, with 7 junctional bases fitting TRBD1. The DNA sequence is TGTGCCAGCAGTTACTTGACAGGGACTGAAGCTTTCTTT. Its protein product is CASSYLTGTEAFF.